Listed here are 17 T cell receptor beta chains from one sample, sequenced in a study of cytomegalovirus exposure and HLA in healthy donors. The PCR had 60 Vbeta and 13 Jbeta primers. The table came from immunoSEQ multiplex PCR; TCRdb's copy has only in-frame clones and leaves some out. The sample lists some 140,000 clones, 55% to 80% occurring once. The specimen sequenced was PBMCs. All receptors derive from a woman between 40 and 50 years old in good health and CMV-seronegative.

In its sample, this clone was seen a few times. V is TRBV27 and J is TRBJ2-5; TRBD1 aligns across 7 bases. The CDR3 has 16 amino acids. Germline CDR1 is MNHEY and CDR2 is SMNVEV (reference sequence). V was clipped by 5 bases and J by 5 bases; unmatched bases: 14. The CDR3 here is CASSRIDRATGETQYF. The DNA for the CDR3 is TGTGCCAGCAGTCGCATCGACAGGGCGACAGGGGAGACCCAGTACTTC.

The rearrangement links TRBV10-2 to TRBJ2-5, with D tentatively TRBD1 (6 bases). Germline-derived CDR1 and CDR2 are WSHSY and SAAADI. The CDR3 is made up of 14 amino acids. The germline V and J ends were trimmed by 5 bases and 0 bases, with 10 bases remaining between them. CDR3 DNA: TGCGCCAGCAGTAAGGACAGCTACCAAGAGACCCAGTACTTC. Translation: CASSKDSYQETQYF.

This chain uses TRBV5-8 with TRBJ2-2, with D maybe TRBD1 (6 bases). V was cut by 6 bases and J by 6 bases, with 18 bases left in between. The CDR3 consists of 15 residues. CDR1 and CDR2 from the germline V gene are SGHTS and YDEGEE. Written as DNA, the CDR3 is TGTGCCAGCACCTTCTCTTGGGACATCTCCGGGGAGCTGTTTTTT. Protein sequence: CASTFSWDISGELFF.

J is TRBJ2-7 and V is TRBV6-5, with unresolved D. Trimming removed 4 bases from V and 4 bases from J, with 5 bases in between. There are 11 residues in the CDR3. The germline V gene has CDR1 MNHEY and CDR2 SVGAGI. The CDR3 sequence: CASSSVYEQYF. CDR3 in DNA: TGTGCCAGCAGTTCAGTTTACGAGCAGTACTTC.

The J gene is TRBJ2-5, the V gene TRBV4-1; tentatively, D is TRBD2 (6 bases). Germline assignment: CDR1 MGHRA and CDR2 YSYEKL. The ends were cut back, 3 bases at V and 5 bases at J, with 10 bases in the middle. The CDR3 runs 13 residues. CDR3 region: CASSHGGDETQYF. Here the CDR3 DNA reads TGCGCCAGCAGCCATGGAGGGGACGAGACCCAGTACTTC.

This clone has just a few counts. The chain couples TRBV7-9 to TRBJ1-2; D is ambiguous. The CDR3 loop spans 13 amino acids. Germline CDR1 SEHNR, CDR2 FQNEAQ (reference sequence). V was shortened by 3 bases and J by 2 bases, with 7 bases between the two germline ends. The CDR3 loop reads CASSFSGNYGYTF. The CDR3 nucleotides are TGTGCCAGCAGCTTCAGCGGAAACTATGGCTACACCTTC.

V usage is TRBV7-9 and J usage is TRBJ2-1, with TRBD2 matching 8 bases. J gave up 7 bases and V 1 base, and 6 bases lay outside the gene matches. Germline loops: CDR1 SEHNR, CDR2 FQNEAQ (reference sequence). The CDR3 length is 15 residues. This chain's CDR3 is CASSLVAGRRNEQFF. In DNA, the CDR3 is TGTGCCAGCAGCTTAGTAGCGGGGCGCCGTAATGAGCAGTTCTTC.

The chain joins TRBV9 to TRBJ1-1; D uncertain. The V end lost 0 bases, the J end lost 3 bases, and 9 bases lay between the germline ends. The CDR3 covers 14 residues. Germline CDR1 is SGDLS and CDR2 is YYNGEE. DNA of the CDR3: TGTGCCAGCAGCGTAGAACGGGGTGACACTGAAGCTTTCTTT. This codes for CASSVERGDTEAFF.

This sequence joins TRBV7-9 and TRBJ2-1; maybe TRBD2 (6 bases). The germline V gene has CDR1 SEHNR and CDR2 FQNEAQ (reference sequence). The CDR3 runs to 17 residues. V lost 5 bases and J lost 7, with 24 bases in between. DNA for the CDR3: TGTGCCAGCAGCCAACATACCGGGGGTCGAATCCAGAATGAGCAGTTCTTC. It specifies CASSQHTGGRIQNEQFF.

In DNA, the CDR3 is TGTGCCAGCAGCTTGGCTGTAGCGGGGGGCCGGGATACGCAGTATTTT. It specifies CASSLAVAGGRDTQYF. The J gene is TRBJ2-3, the V gene TRBV5-5, with 10 bases that match TRBD2. V lost 0 bases to trimming and J lost 6 bases; unmatched junction nucleotides: 7. Germline CDR1 is SGHKS and CDR2 is YYEKEE (reference sequence). This CDR3 has 16 residues.

This sequence joins TRBV18 and TRBJ2-2; possibly TRBD1 for D (6 bases). Germline CDR1 and CDR2: KGHSH and LQKENI. The V and J ends lost 3 bases and 1 base respectively, with 9 bases between them. There are 15 residues in the CDR3. In DNA form, the CDR3 reads TGTGCCAGCTCACCCTTGGGACAGAACACCGGGGAGCTGTTTTTT. Translation: CASSPLGQNTGELFF.

The chain has TRBV7-9 and TRBJ1-2; no reliable D call. Germline CDR1 reads SEHNR; CDR2 reads FQNEAQ (reference sequence). This CDR3 is built from 15 residues. The V and J ends lost 1 base and 8 bases respectively, with 17 bases between them. CDR3 DNA: TGTGCCAGCAGCTTAGAATTCACTTCTACGGGAGGCTACACCTTC. Translation: CASSLEFTSTGGYTF.

The V and J genes are TRBV7-2 and TRBJ2-5; D is unclear. Germline V gene data show CDR1 as SGHTA and CDR2 as FQGNSA. The CDR3 has 14 amino acids. V lost 1 base, J lost 1 base, and 7 bases lay in between. For the CDR3, the DNA is TGTGCCAGCAGCTTAGGAACAGTCCAAGAGACCCAGTACTTC. It yields the protein CASSLGTVQETQYF.

The chain recombines TRBV6-1 with TRBJ2-7; 8 bases align to TRBD1. J lost 3 bases, V lost 2 bases, and 3 bases had no gene match. The CDR3 has 14 residues. CDR1 is MNHNS, CDR2 SASEGT, per germline. CDR3 protein: CASSEWTGLYEQYF. CDR3 nucleotide sequence: TGTGCCAGCAGTGAATGGACAGGGCTCTACGAGCAGTACTTC.

The chain combines TRBV10-3 with TRBJ1-5, with D hard to call. Deletions cut 5 bases from V and 0 bases from J, with 11 bases between. The germline gives CDR1 ENHRY, CDR2 SYGVKD. This CDR3 has 15 amino acids. CDR3 sequence: CAISSLGTSNQPQHF. The CDR3 DNA reads TGTGCCATCAGTTCCCTGGGCACTAGCAATCAGCCCCAGCATTTT.

This sequence joins TRBV28 and TRBJ1-5; TRBD1 matches at 8 bases. V lost 6 bases, J lost 8 bases, and 9 bases stayed unmatched. Germline CDR1 is MDHEN and CDR2 is SYDVKM. This CDR3 comprises 14 residues. Here the CDR3 DNA reads TGTGCCAGCAGCTCTGGACAGGGCGGGAAGCCCCAGCATTTT. Amino acid sequence: CASSSGQGGKPQHF.

The chain uses TRBV4-2 and TRBJ2-2; 8 bases are shared with TRBD2. The CDR3 length is 17 residues. The junction had 14 bases not matched to a gene; V was cut back by 4 bases and J by 7 bases. Per the germline V gene, CDR1 is LGHNA and CDR2 is YNFKEQ. The CDR3 loop is CASSRLRSRGGGGELFF. Here the CDR3 DNA reads TGTGCCAGCAGCCGGCTCAGGTCCCGGGGGGGCGGCGGGGAGCTGTTTTTT.